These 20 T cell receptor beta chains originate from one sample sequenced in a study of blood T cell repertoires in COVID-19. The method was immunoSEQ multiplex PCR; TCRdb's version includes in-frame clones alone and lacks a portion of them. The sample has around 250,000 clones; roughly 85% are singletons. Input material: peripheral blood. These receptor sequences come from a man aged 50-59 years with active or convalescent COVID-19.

CDR3 in amino acids: CASSPNRGQPQHF. DNA of the CDR3: TGTGCCAGCTCACCCAATCGCGGGCAGCCCCAGCATTTT. The V gene is TRBV18, the J gene TRBJ1-5; D gene uncertain. V dropped 3 bases and J dropped 7 bases, with 10 bases sitting between them. The CDR3 has 13 amino acids. Looked up from germline, CDR1 is KGHSH and CDR2 is LQKENI. The full variable domain, with the rest looked up from reference TRBV18 and TRBJ1-5, is NAGVMQNPRHLVRRRGQEARLRCSPMKGHSHVYWYRQLPEEGLKFMVYLQKENIIDESGMPKERFSAEFPKEGPSILRIQQVVRGDSAAYFCASSPNRGQPQHFGDGTRLSIL.

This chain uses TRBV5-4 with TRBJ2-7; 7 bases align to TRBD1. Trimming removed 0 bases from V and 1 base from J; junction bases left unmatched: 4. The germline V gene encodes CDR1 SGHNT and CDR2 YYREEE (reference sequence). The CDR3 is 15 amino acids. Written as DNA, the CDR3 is TGTGCCAGCAGCTTGGAGGGACAGCGTTCCTACGAGCAGTACTTC. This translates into CASSLEGQRSYEQYF. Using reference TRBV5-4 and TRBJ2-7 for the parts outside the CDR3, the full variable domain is ETGVTQSPTHLIKTRGQQVTLRCSSQSGHNTVSWYQQALGQGPQFIFQYYREEENGRGNFPPRFSGLQFPNYSSELNVNALELDDSALYLCASSLEGQRSYEQYFGPGTRLTVT.

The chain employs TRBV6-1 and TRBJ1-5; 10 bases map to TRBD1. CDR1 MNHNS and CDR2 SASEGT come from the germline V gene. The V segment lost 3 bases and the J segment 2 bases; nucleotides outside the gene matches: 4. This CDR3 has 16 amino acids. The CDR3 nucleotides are TGTGCCAGCAGTGACCGGACAGGGGGAGGCAATCAGCCCCAGCATTTT. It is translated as CASSDRTGGGNQPQHF.

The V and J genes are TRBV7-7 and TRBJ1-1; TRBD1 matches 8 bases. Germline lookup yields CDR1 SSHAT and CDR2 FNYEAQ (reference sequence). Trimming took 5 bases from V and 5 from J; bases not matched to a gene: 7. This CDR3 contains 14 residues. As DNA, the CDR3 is TGTGCCAGCAGCCCAAGGACAGGGCGTACTGAAGCTTTCTTT. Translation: CASSPRTGRTEAFF.

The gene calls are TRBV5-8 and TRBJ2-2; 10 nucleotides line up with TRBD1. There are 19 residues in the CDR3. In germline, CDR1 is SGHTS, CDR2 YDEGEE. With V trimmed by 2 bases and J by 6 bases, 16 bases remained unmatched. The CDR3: CASSFAGTGAVIGAGELFF. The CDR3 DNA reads TGTGCCAGCAGCTTTGCCGGGACAGGGGCCGTGATTGGCGCCGGGGAGCTGTTTTTT.

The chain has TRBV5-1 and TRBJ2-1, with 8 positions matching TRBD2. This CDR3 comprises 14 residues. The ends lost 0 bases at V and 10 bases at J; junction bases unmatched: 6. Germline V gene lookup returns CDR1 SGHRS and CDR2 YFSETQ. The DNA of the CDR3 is TGCGCCAGCAGCTTGGCCAACGGGGGGGACGAGCAGTTCTTC. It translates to CASSLANGGDEQFF. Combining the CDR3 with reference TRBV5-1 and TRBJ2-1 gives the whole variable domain KAGVTQTPRYLIKTRGQQVTLSCSPISGHRSVSWYQQTPGQGLQFLFEYFSETQRNKGNFPGRFSGRQFSNSRSEMNVSTLELGDSALYLCASSLANGGDEQFFGPGTRLTVL.

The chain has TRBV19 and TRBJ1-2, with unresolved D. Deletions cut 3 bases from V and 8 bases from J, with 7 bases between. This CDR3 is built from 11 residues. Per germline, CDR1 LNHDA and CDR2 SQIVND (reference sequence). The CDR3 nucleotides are TGTGCCAGTAGTATTTCCTCGGGCTACACCTTC. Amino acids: CASSISSGYTF.

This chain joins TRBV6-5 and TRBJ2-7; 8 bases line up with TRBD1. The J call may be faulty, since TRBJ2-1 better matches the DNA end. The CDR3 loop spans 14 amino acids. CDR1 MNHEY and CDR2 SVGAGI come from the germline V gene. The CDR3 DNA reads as TGTGCCAGCAGACGGACAGGGACGGTCGATGAGCAGTTCTTC. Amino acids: CASRRTGTVDEQFF.

CDR3 amino acids: CASSPDRARGNTIYF. The CDR3 coding sequence is TGTGCCAGCTCACCTGACAGGGCGCGGGGAAACACCATATATTTT. The V gene is TRBV18, the J gene TRBJ1-3; 7 bases are shared with TRBD1. From germline, CDR1 is KGHSH and CDR2 LQKENI. The CDR3 is 15 amino acids. The V and J ends lost 3 bases and 4 bases, in that order; junction bases with no gene match: 6.

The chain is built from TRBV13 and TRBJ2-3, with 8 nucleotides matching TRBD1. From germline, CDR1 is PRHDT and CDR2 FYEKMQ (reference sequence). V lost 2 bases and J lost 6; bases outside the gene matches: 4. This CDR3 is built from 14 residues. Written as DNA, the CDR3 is TGTGCCAGCAGCTTAAGACAGGGGATGGATACGCAGTATTTT. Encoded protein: CASSLRQGMDTQYF.

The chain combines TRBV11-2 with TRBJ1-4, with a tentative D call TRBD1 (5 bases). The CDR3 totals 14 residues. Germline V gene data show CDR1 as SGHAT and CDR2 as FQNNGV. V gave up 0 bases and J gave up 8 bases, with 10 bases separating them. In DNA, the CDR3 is TGTGCCAGCAGCTTAGACCAGGGTGGGGAAAAACTGTTTTTT. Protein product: CASSLDQGGEKLFF.

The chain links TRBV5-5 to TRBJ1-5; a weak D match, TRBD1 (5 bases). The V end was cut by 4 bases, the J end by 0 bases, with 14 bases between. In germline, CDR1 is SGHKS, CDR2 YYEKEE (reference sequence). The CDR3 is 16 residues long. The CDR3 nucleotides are TGTGCCAGCAGCCCGGGGAGGGGCGATAGCAATCAGCCCCAGCATTTT. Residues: CASSPGRGDSNQPQHF.

The CDR3 coding sequence is TGTGCCAGCTCACCACGCGAGAACACTGAAGCTTTCTTT. Protein: CASSPRENTEAFF. The chain is built from TRBV18 and TRBJ1-1; D call uncertain. The CDR3 covers 13 residues. Germline assignment: CDR1 KGHSH and CDR2 LQKENI. V lost 1 base to trimming and J lost 1 base, with 4 bases between them.

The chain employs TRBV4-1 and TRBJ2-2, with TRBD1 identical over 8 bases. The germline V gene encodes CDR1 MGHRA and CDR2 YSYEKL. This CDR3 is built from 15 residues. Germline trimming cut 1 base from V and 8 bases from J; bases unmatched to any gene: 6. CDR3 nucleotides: TGCGCCAGCAGCCAAGGTGTCAGGGGGCGAGGGGAGCTGTTTTTT. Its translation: CASSQGVRGRGELFF.

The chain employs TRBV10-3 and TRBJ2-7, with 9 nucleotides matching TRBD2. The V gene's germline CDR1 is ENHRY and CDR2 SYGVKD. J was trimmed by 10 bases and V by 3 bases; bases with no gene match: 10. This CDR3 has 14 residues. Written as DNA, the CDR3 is TGTGCCATCAGTGATAAACGGCTAGCGGGAACCCAGTACTTC. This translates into CAISDKRLAGTQYF.

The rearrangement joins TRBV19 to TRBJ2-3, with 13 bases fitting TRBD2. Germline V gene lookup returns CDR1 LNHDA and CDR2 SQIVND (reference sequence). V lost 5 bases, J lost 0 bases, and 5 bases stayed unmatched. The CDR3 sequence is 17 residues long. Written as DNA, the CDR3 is TGTGCCAGTAGTCGCCGGACTAGCGGGAGAAGCACAGATACGCAGTATTTT. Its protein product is CASSRRTSGRSTDTQYF.

The CDR3 loop reads CASSFRTGPSRRGYTF. CDR3 sequence (DNA): TGTGCCAGCAGTTTCCGGACAGGGCCCAGCCGGCGGGGCTACACCTTC. This sequence joins TRBV27 and TRBJ1-2; 8 nucleotides match TRBD1. The V and J ends lost 3 bases and 8 bases, in that order; junction bases with no gene match: 14. CDR3 length: 16 amino acids. The germline V gene encodes CDR1 MNHEY and CDR2 SMNVEV (reference sequence).

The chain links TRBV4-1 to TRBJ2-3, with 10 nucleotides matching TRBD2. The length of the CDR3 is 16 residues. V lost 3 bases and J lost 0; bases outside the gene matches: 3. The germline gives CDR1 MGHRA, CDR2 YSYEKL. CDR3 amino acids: CASSHATSGSTDTQYF. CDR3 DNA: TGCGCCAGCAGCCATGCGACTAGCGGGAGCACAGATACGCAGTATTTT.

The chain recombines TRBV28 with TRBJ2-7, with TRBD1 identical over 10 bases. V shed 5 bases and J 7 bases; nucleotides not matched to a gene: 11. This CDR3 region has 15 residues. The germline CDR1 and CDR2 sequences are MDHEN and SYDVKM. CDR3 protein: CASSPPGTGAREQYF. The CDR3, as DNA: TGTGCCAGCAGTCCCCCCGGGACAGGGGCCCGGGAGCAGTACTTC.

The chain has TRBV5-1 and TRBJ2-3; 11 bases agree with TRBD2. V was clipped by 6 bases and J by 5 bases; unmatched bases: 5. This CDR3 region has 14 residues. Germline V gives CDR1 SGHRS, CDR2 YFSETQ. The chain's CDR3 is CASTPLAGEDTQYF. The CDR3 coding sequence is TGCGCCAGCACACCACTAGCGGGAGAAGATACGCAGTATTTT.